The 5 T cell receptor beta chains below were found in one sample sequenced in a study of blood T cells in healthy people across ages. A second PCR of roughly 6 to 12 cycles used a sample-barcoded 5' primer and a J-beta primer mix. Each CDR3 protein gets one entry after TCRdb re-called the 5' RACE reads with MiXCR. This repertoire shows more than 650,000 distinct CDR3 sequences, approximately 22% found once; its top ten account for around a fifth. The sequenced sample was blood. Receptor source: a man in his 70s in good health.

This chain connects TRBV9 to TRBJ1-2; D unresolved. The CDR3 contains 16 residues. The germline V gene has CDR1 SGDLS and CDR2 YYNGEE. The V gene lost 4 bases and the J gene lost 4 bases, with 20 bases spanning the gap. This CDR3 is CASSSPRVVHSYGYTF. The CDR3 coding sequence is TGTGCCAGCAGCTCCCCTAGAGTAGTGCATAGCTATGGCTACACCTTC.

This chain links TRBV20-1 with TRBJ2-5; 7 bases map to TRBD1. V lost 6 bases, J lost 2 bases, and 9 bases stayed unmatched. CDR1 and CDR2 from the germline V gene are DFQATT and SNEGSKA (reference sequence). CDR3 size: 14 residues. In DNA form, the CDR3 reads TGCAGTGCGCAGCCGGGACAGTCACAAGAGACCCAGTACTTC. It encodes CSAQPGQSQETQYF.

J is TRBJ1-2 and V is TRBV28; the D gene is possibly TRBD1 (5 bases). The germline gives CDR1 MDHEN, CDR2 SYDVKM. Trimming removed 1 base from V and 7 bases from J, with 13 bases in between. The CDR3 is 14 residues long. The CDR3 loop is CASSLLVRVIGYTF. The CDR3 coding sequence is TGTGCCAGCAGTTTATTAGTCAGGGTGATTGGCTACACCTTC.

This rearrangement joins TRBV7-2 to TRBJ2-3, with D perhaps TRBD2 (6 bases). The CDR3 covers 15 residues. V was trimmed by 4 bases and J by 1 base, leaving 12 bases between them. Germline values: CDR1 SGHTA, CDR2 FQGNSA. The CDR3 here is CASSSGLLGTDTQYF. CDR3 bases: TGTGCCAGCAGCTCGGGACTTCTTGGCACAGATACGCAGTATTTT.

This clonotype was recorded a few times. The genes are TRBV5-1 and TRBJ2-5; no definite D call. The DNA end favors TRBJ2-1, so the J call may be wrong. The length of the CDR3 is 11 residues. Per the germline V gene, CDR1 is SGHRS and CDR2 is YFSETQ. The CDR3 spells CASSLGYVQFF. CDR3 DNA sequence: TGCGCCAGCAGCTTGGGCTATGTGCAGTTCTTC.